One sample yielded the 32 T cell receptor beta chains listed below, sequenced in a study of tumor-infiltrating lymphocytes in primary liver carcinoma. Investigators took RNA and DNA out together from roughly 21-30 mg of unsorted bulk tissue. Starting material of about 0.45 ug total RNA yielded TCR beta cDNA via a constant-region primer. Construction of TCR beta libraries relied on three successive nested multiplex PCR rounds employing slightly modified ARM-PCR. Running about 11 cycles apiece, the first two PCR rounds relied on TRBV1-TRBV30 forward primers together with a C-beta reverse primer. TCRdb itself ran the multiplex PCR reads through MiXCR, one entry per CDR3 protein. Altogether about 99,000 distinct CDR3 sequences are present, 69% being singletons, with the ten largest covering roughly 10%. The specimen was liver tumor tissue from sampling region 5. The subset denotes: tumor region T5, tumor centre. The receptors originated from a woman aged 55-69 years with primary liver carcinoma and hepatitis B virus infection.

A word on this clonotype: Sequence at one end of the junction differs from germline and may be a read error. The rearrangement uses TRBV28 and TRBJ2-1; D is unclear. The CDR3 has 14 amino acids. Germline CDR1 and CDR2: MDHEN and SYDVKM. CDR3 sequence (DNA): TGTACCAGCAGTCAGAGGCAAACCTACAATGAGCAGTTCTTC. It yields the protein CTSSQRQTYNEQFF.

This clonotype appeared a single time. A much more abundant neighbour one base away suggests this may be a read error. The rearrangement joins TRBV28 to TRBJ2-2, with a weak D call TRBD2 (6 bases). CDR3 length equals 16 residues. Germline V lookup: CDR1 MDHEN, CDR2 SYDVKM. The CDR3 loop is CTSTRRDLHPTGELFF. The CDR3 coding sequence is TGTACCAGCACCAGACGGGACTTACATCCCACCGGGGAGCTGTTTTTT. Drawing the rest from reference TRBV28 and TRBJ2-2, the complete variable domain is DVKVTQSSRYLVKRTGEKVFLECVQDMDHENMFWYRQDPGLGLRLIYFSYDVKMKEKGDIPEGYSVSREKKERFSLILESASTNQTSMYLCTSTRRDLHPTGELFFGEGSRLTVL.

Comments on this clonotype: This CDR3 is missing its conserved last phenylalanine or tryptophan, likely due to a read error. The chain has TRBV11-2 and TRBJ2-1, with 7 bases aligning to TRBD2. Germline V CDR1 and CDR2: SGHAT, FQNNGV. CDR3 length: 15 amino acids. V lost 1 base, J lost 4 bases, and 4 bases stayed unmatched. CDR3 DNA: TGTGCCAGCAGCTTAGGACTAGCAAAATACAATGAGCAGTTCTTA. Its protein is CASSLGLAKYNEQFL.

The chain employs TRBV9 and TRBJ2-1; 7 bases align to TRBD2. Per germline, CDR1 SGDLS and CDR2 YYNGEE. Germline trimming cut 0 bases from V and 2 bases from J; bases unmatched to any gene: 14. The CDR3 contains 19 residues. CDR3 loop: CASSVEGGRALTAYNEQFF. In DNA, the CDR3 is TGTGCCAGCAGCGTAGAGGGTGGGAGGGCCCTGACGGCCTACAATGAGCAGTTCTTC.

As concerns this clonotype: This may stem from a read error, because a much larger clone lies one nucleotide away. The gene calls are TRBV6-2 or TRBV6-3 and TRBJ2-2; 10 bases align to TRBD2. The CDR3 length is 17 residues. CDR1 and CDR2 from the germline V gene are MNHEY and SVGEGT. The CDR3 loop reads CASSLPGSGRGTRELFF. CDR3 DNA: TGTGCCAGCAGCCTCCCAGGGAGCGGGAGGGGCACCCGGGAGCTGTTTTTT.

Turning to this clonotype: The junction does not match germline at one end; this may be a read error. V usage is TRBV6-5 and J usage is TRBJ2-2, with D perhaps TRBD1 (6 bases). There are 15 residues in the CDR3. Per the germline V gene, CDR1 is MNHEY and CDR2 is SVGAGI. The CDR3 DNA reads TGTGCCAGCAATAAAATTCCGGACAGCACCGGGGAGCTGTTATTC. The encoded protein is CASNKIPDSTGELLF.

In regard to this clonotype: Being one base from a much bigger clone, this may be a read error. The genes are TRBV14 and TRBJ2-7; D perhaps matches TRBD2 (5 bases). V was shortened by 4 bases and J by 3 bases, with 13 bases between the two germline ends. Germline V gives CDR1 SGHDN, CDR2 FVKESK. This CDR3 has 14 amino acids. The CDR3 loop is CASSRGPIGYEQYF. The CDR3 DNA is TGTGCCAGCAGCCGCGGGCCCATAGGCTACGAGCAGTACTTC.

This clonotype was detected a few times. J is TRBJ2-3 and V is TRBV5-1; D gene unclear. The CDR3 length is 14 residues. Germline CDR1 is SGHRS and CDR2 is YFSETQ. V was pared by 4 bases and J by 5 bases, with 14 bases between. CDR3 in amino acids: CASSPAAVGDTQYF. CDR3 in DNA: TGCGCCAGCAGCCCTGCAGCCGTCGGAGATACGCAGTATTTT.

As to this clonotype: A read error may explain this, as a much larger clone is one base away. V is TRBV28 and J is TRBJ2-5; 8 bases agree with TRBD1. The CDR3 is 16 amino acids. CDR1 and CDR2 (germline): MDHEN, SYDVKM. CDR3 DNA: TGTGCCAACAGTTTAGCAGACAGGGGAGTTCGGGAGACCCAGTACTTC. Translating it yields CANSLADRGVRETQYF.

About this clonotype itself: Compared with germline, one end of the junction differs, possibly owing to a read error. The chain joins TRBV7-6 to TRBJ1-5; D perhaps matches TRBD1 (6 bases). The CDR3 extends over 18 amino acids. CDR1 is SGHVS, CDR2 FNYEAQ, per germline. The CDR3 sequence: CASSLSPTVRGSYQPQHF. The CDR3 nucleotides are TGTGCCAGCAGCTTATCACCCACTGTCAGGGGTAGCTATCAGCCCCAGCATTTT. Filled out from reference TRBV7-6 and TRBJ1-5, the complete variable domain reads GAGVSQSPRYKVTKRGQDVALRCDPISGHVSLYWYRQALGQGPEFLTYFNYEAQQDKSGLPNDRFSAERPEGSISTLTIQRTEQRDSAMYRCASSLSPTVRGSYQPQHFGDGTRLSIL.

This clonotype has only a few counts. A much bigger clone sits one base away, suggesting this may be a read error. The CDR3 here is CASSHVRTGLNTEVFF. DNA of the CDR3: TGTGCCAGCAGTCACGTCCGGACAGGGTTGAACACTGAAGTTTTCTTT. The V call is TRBV6-6, the J call TRBJ1-1, with TRBD1 identical over 8 bases. The germline V gene encodes CDR1 MNHNY and CDR2 SVGAGI (reference sequence). The CDR3 has 16 residues.

Note on this clonotype: A much larger clone differs by one base, so this may be a read error. Because it lacks the conserved phenylalanine or tryptophan at the end, this CDR3 is likely a read error. The chain joins TRBV5-1 to TRBJ2-1; D assignment may be TRBD1 or TRBD2 (5 bases each). Germline V gives CDR1 SGHRS, CDR2 YFSETQ. The CDR3 loop spans 12 amino acids. V dropped 3 bases and J dropped 10 bases, with 11 bases sitting between them. The CDR3 coding sequence is TGCGCCAGCAGCTGGGGGACCGGGGAGCAGTTCGTC. Translation gives CASSWGTGEQFV.

A remark on this clonotype: Since no conserved phenylalanine or tryptophan closes the CDR3, a read error is the likely cause. The DNA is omitted, as the CDR3 cannot be located on it reliably, and the CDR3 follows TCRdb's listing. This chain connects TRBV6-5 to TRBJ1-2. Both ends counted, the CDR3 spans 13 residues. CDR1 MNHEY and CDR2 SVGAGI come from the germline V gene. CDR3 protein: CASSYGAHDDYTL.

This clonotype was recorded many times. The chain couples TRBV6-1 to TRBJ2-2; TRBD1 aligns across 8 bases. CDR1 and CDR2 from the germline V gene are MNHNS and SASEGT. J was trimmed by 5 bases and V by 2 bases; bases with no gene match: 4. The CDR3 consists of 15 residues. The CDR3: CASSESGQGTGELFF. DNA of the CDR3: TGTGCCAGCAGTGAAAGTGGACAGGGTACCGGGGAGCTGTTTTTT.

This clonotype occurred once. At one boundary the junction diverges from the germline segment, which might be a read error. The V call is TRBV7-9, the J call TRBJ2-7, with 11 bases identical to TRBD2. The CDR3 length is 14 residues. Germline loops: CDR1 SEHNR, CDR2 FQNEAQ (reference sequence). The CDR3 sequence: CASSTSGRAYKQYF. In DNA form, the CDR3 reads TGTGCCAGCAGCACTAGCGGGAGAGCCTACAAGCAGTACTTC.

Turning to this clonotype: A read error may be the cause here, since a much bigger clone is one base away. The rearrangement uses TRBV20-1 and TRBJ2-3; the match to TRBD1 covers 7 bases. The DNA end is a closer match to TRBJ1-5, so the J assignment may be wrong. Germline loops: CDR1 DFQATT, CDR2 SNEGSKA (reference sequence). This CDR3 has 16 amino acids. CDR3 protein: CSARDPAGGGTDTQHF. Here the CDR3 DNA reads TGCAGTGCTAGAGATCCCGCGGGAGGGGGCACAGATACGCAGCATTTT.

On this clonotype itself: This may be a read error: a much more frequent sequence differs by one nucleotide. V gene TRBV5-4 combines with J gene TRBJ2-1; TRBD2 agrees at 11 bases. V was clipped by 4 bases and J by 4 bases; unmatched bases: 4. Germline-derived CDR1 and CDR2 are SGHNT and YYREEE (reference sequence). This CDR3 contains 15 residues. The CDR3 spells CASSPGTSGYNEQFF. CDR3 in DNA: TGTGCCAGCAGCCCCGGGACTAGCGGATACAATGAGCAGTTCTTC.

This clonotype was observed a handful of times. This sequence may be a read error, since a much larger clone differs from it by one base. V usage is TRBV12-3 or TRBV12-4 and J usage is TRBJ1-2, with D unresolved. Trimming took 10 bases from V and 0 from J, leaving 12 bases between them. This CDR3 has 13 residues. The CDR3 DNA is TGTGCCAACGCAAACACGACTAACTATGGCTACACCTTC. This encodes CANANTTNYGYTF.

Of note for this clonotype: A read error is possible here, since a much larger clone lies one base away. The V call is TRBV5-1, the J call TRBJ1-2; tentative D call: TRBD1 (6 bases). The CDR3 consists of 12 residues. Germline V gene sequence: CDR1 SGHRS, CDR2 YFSETQ. Trimming stripped 2 bases from V and 9 bases from J, with 11 bases between. CDR3 sequence (DNA): TGCGCCAGCAGCTTTACAGGGTATAGCTACACCTTC. Its protein is CASSFTGYSYTF.

Note on this clonotype: A much more abundant neighbour one base away suggests this may be a read error. The chain uses TRBV14 and TRBJ2-7; 9 nucleotides agree with TRBD2. V shed 2 bases and J 9 bases; nucleotides not matched to a gene: 14. Germline V gene sequence: CDR1 SGHDN, CDR2 FVKESK. This CDR3 is built from 16 residues. In nucleotides, the CDR3 is TGTGCCAGCAGCCAAAAGTCCCGCCTAGCGGGAAACGGGCAGTACTTC. Its translation: CASSQKSRLAGNGQYF.

Turning to this clonotype: One end of the junction varies from germline; a read error may be responsible. The CDR3 loop reads CASSSPLTAWMNIEALF. The CDR3 DNA reads TGTGCCAGCAGTTCACCATTGACGGCATGGATGAACATTGAAGCTCTCTTT. The chain couples TRBV28 to TRBJ1-1; unclear D gene. CDR3 size: 17 residues. Per the germline V gene, CDR1 is MDHEN and CDR2 is SYDVKM.

This clonotype has only a few counts. It may be a read error: a sequence one base away is much more abundant. This chain uses TRBV29-1 with TRBJ1-1; D unresolved. CDR3 length: 8 amino acids. CDR1 and CDR2 (germline): SQVTM, ANQGSEA. The CDR3 nucleotides read TGCAGCGCAGGAGAAGCTTTGTTT. Translation: CSAGEALF.

With respect to this clonotype: The conserved final phenylalanine or tryptophan is absent from the CDR3, which likely points to a read error. In DNA form, the CDR3 reads TGTGCCTGCAGCTTAAGAAGGTACAATGAGCAGTTCCTC. It specifies CACSLRRYNEQFL. This chain uses TRBV11-2 with TRBJ2-1; the D is unclear. There are 13 residues in the CDR3. CDR1 and CDR2 from the germline V gene are SGHAT and FQNNGV.

Details on this clonotype: Just one base apart from a much larger clone, this may be a read error. The chain employs TRBV7-8 and TRBJ2-1; no clear D. The germline CDR1 and CDR2 sequences are SGHVS and FQNEAQ. This CDR3 is built from 13 residues. DNA for the CDR3: TGTACCAGCAGCTTAGTCATCGGCAATGAGCAGTTCTTC. Protein product: CTSSLVIGNEQFF.

This chain connects TRBV28 to TRBJ1-5, with 8 bases that match TRBD1. From germline, CDR1 is MDHEN and CDR2 SYDVKM. The CDR3 spans 14 residues. The V gene end was trimmed by 7 bases and the J gene end by 7 bases; junction bases not matched to a gene: 9. CDR3 amino acids: CASTGTGTLQPQHF. Here the CDR3 DNA reads TGTGCCAGCACCGGGACAGGTACTCTACAGCCCCAGCATTTT.

The CDR3 DNA is TGCGCCAGCAGCTTGGATGTTGGCACCGGGGAGCTGTTTTTT. It encodes CASSLDVGTGELFF. The rearrangement joins TRBV5-1 to TRBJ2-2; D call uncertain. Germline loops: CDR1 SGHRS, CDR2 YFSETQ. The CDR3 runs 14 residues. Trimming removed 0 bases from V and 4 bases from J, with 7 bases in between.

The chain combines TRBV14 with TRBJ1-6, with unresolved D. The germline gives CDR1 SGHDN, CDR2 FVKESK. V lost 7 bases, J lost 7 bases, and 17 bases lay in between. The CDR3 contains 15 residues. This CDR3 is CASILLGKGNSPLHF. The CDR3 nucleotides read TGTGCCAGCATCTTGCTCGGGAAAGGGAATTCACCCCTCCACTTT.

The V call is TRBV29-1, the J call TRBJ2-3; the D gene is possibly TRBD1 (8 bases). Germline V lookup: CDR1 SQVTM, CDR2 ANQGSEA. V lost 6 bases and J lost 7, with 20 bases in between. The CDR3 contains 14 residues. CDR3 DNA sequence: TGCAGCGTACACAGGGGGGGGAGTACAAATACGCAGTATTTT. Amino acid sequence: CSVHRGGSTNTQYF.

This clonotype was detected ten times or more. V usage is TRBV6-5 and J usage is TRBJ1-4; the D gene is possibly TRBD1 (6 bases). In germline, CDR1 is MNHEY, CDR2 SVGAGI. V was clipped by 5 bases and J by 3 bases, with 10 bases between them. CDR3 length equals 14 residues. This chain's CDR3 is CASSTGLSNEKLFF. The CDR3 region has the DNA TGTGCCAGCAGTACAGGGCTCTCTAATGAAAAACTGTTTTTT.

Details on this clonotype: A read error may explain this, as a much larger clone is one base away. The chain carries TRBV28 and TRBJ2-1; 7 bases are a match to TRBD2. The germline gives CDR1 MDHEN, CDR2 SYDVKM. The CDR3 spans 14 residues. CDR3 sequence reads: CANSLGGSLHEQFF. The CDR3 DNA reads as TGTGCCAACAGTTTAGGCGGGAGTCTGCATGAGCAGTTCTTC.

Details on this clonotype: The conserved final phenylalanine or tryptophan is absent from the CDR3, which likely points to a read error. The chain combines TRBV4-2 with TRBJ1-4; D is unresolved. Germline V gene lookup returns CDR1 LGHNA and CDR2 YNFKEQ. V lost 0 bases to trimming and J lost 5 bases, with 19 bases between them. CDR3 length: 18 residues. The CDR3: CASSQDTVFDKGNEKLFY. The CDR3 DNA follows: TGTGCCAGCAGCCAAGATACTGTATTCGACAAAGGGAATGAAAAACTGTTTTAT.

In the case of this clonotype: A read error may produce the germline difference seen at one junction end. The chain uses TRBV6-5 and TRBJ2-3; D assignment may be TRBD1 or TRBD2 (5 bases each). CDR1 and CDR2 (germline): MNHEY, SVGAGI. This CDR3 comprises 16 residues. The CDR3 nucleotides are TGTGGCAGCAGACGTTCGTGGGACGGATCCACAGATACGCAGTATTTT. Amino acid sequence: CGSRRSWDGSTDTQYF.